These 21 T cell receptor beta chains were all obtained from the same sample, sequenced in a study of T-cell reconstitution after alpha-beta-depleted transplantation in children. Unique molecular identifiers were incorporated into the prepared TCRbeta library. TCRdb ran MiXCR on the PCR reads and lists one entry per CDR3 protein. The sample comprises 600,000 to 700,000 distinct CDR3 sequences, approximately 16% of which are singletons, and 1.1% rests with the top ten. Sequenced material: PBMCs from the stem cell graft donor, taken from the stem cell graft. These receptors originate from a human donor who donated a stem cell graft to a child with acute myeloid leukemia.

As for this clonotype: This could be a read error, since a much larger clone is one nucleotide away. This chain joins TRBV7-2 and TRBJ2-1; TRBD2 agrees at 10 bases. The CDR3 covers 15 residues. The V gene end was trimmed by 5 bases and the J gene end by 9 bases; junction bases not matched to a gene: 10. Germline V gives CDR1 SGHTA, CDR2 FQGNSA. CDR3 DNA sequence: TGTGCCAGCAGCCTTAGCGGGGGGCCGCCGCTTGAGCAGTTCTTC. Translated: CASSLSGGPPLEQFF.

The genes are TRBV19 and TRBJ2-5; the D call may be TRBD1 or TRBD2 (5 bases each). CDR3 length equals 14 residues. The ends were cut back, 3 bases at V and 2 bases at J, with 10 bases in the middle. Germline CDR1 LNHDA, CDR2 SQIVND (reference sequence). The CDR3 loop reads CASSMPGRQETQYF. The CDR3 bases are TGTGCCAGTAGTATGCCGGGACGGCAAGAGACCCAGTACTTC.

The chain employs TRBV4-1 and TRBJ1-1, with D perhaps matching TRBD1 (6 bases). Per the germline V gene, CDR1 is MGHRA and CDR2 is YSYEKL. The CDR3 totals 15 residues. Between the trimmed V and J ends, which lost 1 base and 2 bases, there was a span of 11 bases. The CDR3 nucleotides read TGCGCCAGCAGCCAAGGCAGGGGTGGCAACACTGAAGCTTTCTTT. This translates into CASSQGRGGNTEAFF.

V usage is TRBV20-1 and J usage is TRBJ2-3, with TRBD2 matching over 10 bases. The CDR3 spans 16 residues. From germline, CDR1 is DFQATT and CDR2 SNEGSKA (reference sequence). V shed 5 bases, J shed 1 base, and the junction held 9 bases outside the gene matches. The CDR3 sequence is CSAGLNSGGRTDTQYF. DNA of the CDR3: TGCAGTGCTGGGCTCAATAGCGGGGGGCGCACAGATACGCAGTATTTT.

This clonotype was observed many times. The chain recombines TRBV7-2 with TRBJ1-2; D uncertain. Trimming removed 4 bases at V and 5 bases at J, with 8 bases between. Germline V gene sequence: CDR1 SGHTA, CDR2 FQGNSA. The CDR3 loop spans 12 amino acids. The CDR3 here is CASSSAGYGYTF. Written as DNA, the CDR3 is TGTGCCAGCAGCTCCGCCGGTTATGGCTACACCTTC.

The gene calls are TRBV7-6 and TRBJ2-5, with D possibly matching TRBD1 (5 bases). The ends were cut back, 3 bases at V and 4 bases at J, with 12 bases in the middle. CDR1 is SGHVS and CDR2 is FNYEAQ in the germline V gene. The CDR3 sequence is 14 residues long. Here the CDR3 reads CASSFRGSRETQYF. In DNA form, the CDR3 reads TGTGCCAGCAGCTTTAGGGGCAGCCGAGAGACCCAGTACTTC.

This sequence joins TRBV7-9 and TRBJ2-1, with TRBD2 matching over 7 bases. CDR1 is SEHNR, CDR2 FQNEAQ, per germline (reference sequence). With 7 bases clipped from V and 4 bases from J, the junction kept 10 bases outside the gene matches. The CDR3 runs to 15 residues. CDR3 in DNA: TGTGCCAGCAACCCCCGTGGGGGACTATACAATGAGCAGTTCTTC. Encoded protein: CASNPRGGLYNEQFF.

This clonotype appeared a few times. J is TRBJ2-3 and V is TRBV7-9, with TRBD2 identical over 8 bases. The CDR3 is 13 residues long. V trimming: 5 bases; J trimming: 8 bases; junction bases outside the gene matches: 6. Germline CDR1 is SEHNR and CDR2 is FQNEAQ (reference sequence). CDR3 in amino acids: CASSLWTSPTQYF. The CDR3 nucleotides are TGTGCCAGCAGCCTTTGGACTAGCCCTACGCAGTATTTT. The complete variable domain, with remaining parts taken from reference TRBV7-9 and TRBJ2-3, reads DTGVSQNPRHKITKRGQNVTFRCDPISEHNRLYWYRQTLGQGPEFLTYFQNEAQLEKSRLLSDRFSAERPKGSFSTLEIQRTEQGDSAMYLCASSLWTSPTQYFGPGTRLTVL.

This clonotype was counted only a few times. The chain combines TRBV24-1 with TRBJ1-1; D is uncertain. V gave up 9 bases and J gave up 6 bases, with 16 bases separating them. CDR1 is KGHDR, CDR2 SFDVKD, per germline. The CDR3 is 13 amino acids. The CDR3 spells CATRAGTEPEAFF. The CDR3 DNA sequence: TGTGCCACCCGCGCGGGTACGGAACCTGAAGCTTTCTTT.

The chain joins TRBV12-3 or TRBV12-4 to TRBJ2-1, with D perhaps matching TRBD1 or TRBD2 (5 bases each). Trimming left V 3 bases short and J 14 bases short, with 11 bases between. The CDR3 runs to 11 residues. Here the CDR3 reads CASSFTGAEFF. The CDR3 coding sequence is TGTGCCAGCAGTTTCACCGGGGCGGAGTTCTTC.

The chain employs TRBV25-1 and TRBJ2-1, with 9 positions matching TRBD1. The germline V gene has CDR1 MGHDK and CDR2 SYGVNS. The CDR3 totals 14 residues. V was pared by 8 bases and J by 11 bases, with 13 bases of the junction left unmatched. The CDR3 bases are TGTGCCAGCCTCTCCCGGACAGGGGACCTCAAGCAGTTCTTC. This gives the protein CASLSRTGDLKQFF.

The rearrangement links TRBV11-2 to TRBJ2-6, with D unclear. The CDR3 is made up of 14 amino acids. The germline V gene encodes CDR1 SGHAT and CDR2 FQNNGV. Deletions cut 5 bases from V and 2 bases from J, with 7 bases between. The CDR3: CASSANTGANVLTF. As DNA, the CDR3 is TGTGCCAGCAGCGCCAATACTGGGGCCAACGTCCTGACTTTC.

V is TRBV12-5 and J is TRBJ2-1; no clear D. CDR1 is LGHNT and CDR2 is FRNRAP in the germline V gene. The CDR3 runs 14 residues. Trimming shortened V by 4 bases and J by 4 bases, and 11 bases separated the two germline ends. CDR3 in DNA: TGTGCTAGTGGTTGGGCAGGAGAATACAATGAGCAGTTCTTC. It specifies CASGWAGEYNEQFF.

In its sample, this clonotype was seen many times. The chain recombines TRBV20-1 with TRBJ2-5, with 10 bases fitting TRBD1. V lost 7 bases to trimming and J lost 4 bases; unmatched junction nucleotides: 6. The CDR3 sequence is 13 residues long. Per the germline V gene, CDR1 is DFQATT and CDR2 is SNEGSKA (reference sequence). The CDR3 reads CSGGTGVGETQYF. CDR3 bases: TGCAGTGGGGGGACAGGGGTAGGAGAGACCCAGTACTTC.

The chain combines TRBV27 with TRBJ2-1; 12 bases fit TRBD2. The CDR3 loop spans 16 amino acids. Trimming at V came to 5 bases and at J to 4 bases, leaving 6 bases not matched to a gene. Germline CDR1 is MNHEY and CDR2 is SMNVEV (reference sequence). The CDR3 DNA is TGTGCCAGCAGTCGGGGGCTAGCGGGGGGGTACAATGAGCAGTTCTTC. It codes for CASSRGLAGGYNEQFF.

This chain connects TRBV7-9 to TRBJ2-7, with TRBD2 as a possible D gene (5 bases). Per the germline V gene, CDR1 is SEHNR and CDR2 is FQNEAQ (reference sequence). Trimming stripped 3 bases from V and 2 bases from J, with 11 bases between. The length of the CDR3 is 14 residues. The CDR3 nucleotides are TGTGCCAGCAGCTTGTCCGGAGGCCCCTACGAGCAGTACGTC. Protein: CASSLSGGPYEQYV.

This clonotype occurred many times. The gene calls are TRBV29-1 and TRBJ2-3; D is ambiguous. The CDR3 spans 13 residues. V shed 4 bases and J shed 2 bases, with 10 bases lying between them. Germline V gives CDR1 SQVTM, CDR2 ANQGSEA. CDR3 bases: TGCAGCGTTGTCGGCCAGAACACAGATACGCAGTATTTT. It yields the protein CSVVGQNTDTQYF.

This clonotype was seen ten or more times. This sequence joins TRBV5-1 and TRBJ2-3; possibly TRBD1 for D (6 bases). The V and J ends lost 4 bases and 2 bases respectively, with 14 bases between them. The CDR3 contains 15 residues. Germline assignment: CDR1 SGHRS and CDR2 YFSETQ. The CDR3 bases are TGCGCCAGCAGCACTGGAGGACAGTCCACAGATACGCAGTATTTT. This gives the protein CASSTGGQSTDTQYF.

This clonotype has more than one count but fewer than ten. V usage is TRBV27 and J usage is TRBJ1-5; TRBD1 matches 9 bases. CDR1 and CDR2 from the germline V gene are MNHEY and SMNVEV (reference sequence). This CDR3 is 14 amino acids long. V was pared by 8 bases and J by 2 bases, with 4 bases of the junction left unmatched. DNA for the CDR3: TGTGCCAGCGGCTGGACAGGGGGCAATCAGCCCCAGCATTTT. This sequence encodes CASGWTGGNQPQHF.

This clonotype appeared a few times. CDR3 amino acids: CSGTPDAYSGANVLTF. CDR3 sequence (DNA): TGCAGTGGGACGCCCGATGCCTACTCTGGGGCCAACGTCCTGACTTTC. The rearrangement uses TRBV20-1 and TRBJ2-6; D is ambiguous. V dropped 7 bases and J dropped 0 bases, with 16 bases sitting between them. This CDR3 contains 16 residues. Germline V CDR1 and CDR2: DFQATT, SNEGSKA (reference sequence).

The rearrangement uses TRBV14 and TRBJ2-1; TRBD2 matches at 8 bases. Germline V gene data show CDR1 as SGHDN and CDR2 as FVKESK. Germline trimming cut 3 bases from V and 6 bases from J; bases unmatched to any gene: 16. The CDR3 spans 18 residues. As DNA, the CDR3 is TGTGCCAGCAGCCACGTGGGGCGGGGGGACCGAGGGTCCAATGAGCAGTTCTTC. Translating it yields CASSHVGRGDRGSNEQFF.